This is a list of T cell receptor beta chains from one sample in a study of blood T cell repertoires in COVID-19. Repertoires were generated with immunoSEQ multiplex PCR, while TCRdb's copy carries only in-frame clones and drops some. The sample has approximately 140,000 clones, approximately 83% seen once. Sequenced sample: peripheral blood. Receptor source: a man aged 70-80 years with acute or convalescent COVID-19. Each CDR3 is given with its conserved first and last residue. D genes are given only for firm matches.

d_gene,v_gene,CDR3aa
TRBD1,TRBV2,CASSPTGIEAKNIQYF
-,TRBV3-1/TRBV3-2,CASSQEWAQGRSTDTQYF
-,TRBV7-8,CASSLARVPNQPQHF
-,TRBV7-2,CASSLSRQYTEAFF
-,TRBV4-3,CASSQDFTNLAKNIQYF
-,TRBV24-1,CATSDGSRGSNQPQHF
TRBD2,TRBV6-2/TRBV6-3,CASSSSGSYEQYF
-,TRBV7-9,CASSPFGAGAEKLFF
TRBD2,TRBV9,CASSVATGGPNEQFF
-,TRBV5-4,CASSFQGETQYF
TRBD2,TRBV9,CASSASGTSGPGSEQYF
TRBD1,TRBV5-4,CASSLGGTVDQTQYF
TRBD1,TRBV24-1,CATSDSGTGNEKLFF
TRBD1,TRBV18,CASSPAGGDYGYTF
-,TRBV4-3,CASSQAGDGGSPLHF
TRBD1,TRBV27,CASKTGQGIGQPQHF
TRBD1,TRBV18,CASSPTDRGGTEAFF
TRBD2,TRBV28,CASSPAPAGGPVEQFF
TRBD1,TRBV4-3,CASSLGQSRRDIQYF
TRBD2,TRBV5-4,CASSSILAGTTDTQYF
TRBD1,TRBV10-3,CAISDGDRGDNQPQHF
-,TRBV3-1/TRBV3-2,CASSPSGGNMNTEAFF
-,TRBV6-2/TRBV6-3,CASSQTDRREQFF
-,TRBV15,CATSRDPLGTNQPQHF
-,TRBV18,CASSPYDSPGEQYF
TRBD2,TRBV5-1,CASIAGGPADTQYF
-,TRBV5-1,CASSLVNSRVDEQYF
TRBD1,TRBV3-1/TRBV3-2,CASSLSGQGRYGYTF
-,TRBV27,CASSLSRRGDTEAFF
-,TRBV7-9,CASSVPGPYEQYF
TRBD2,TRBV11-3,CASSLRLAGVANEQFF
TRBD1,TRBV28,CASSSRQGFGYTF
TRBD1,TRBV3-1/TRBV3-2,CASSQDLTGGAPRCTF
TRBD2,TRBV7-3,CASSLTSGRTDTQYF
-,TRBV19,CASSTTGSSGNTIYF
TRBD2,TRBV5-6,CASSNLAGGDNEQFF
TRBD2,TRBV19,CASTRRRLAAPTDTQYF
-,TRBV3-1/TRBV3-2,CASSQEALAPYEQYF
-,TRBV14,CASSQEVRSYNEQFF
-,TRBV19,CASSIAGGANTEAFF
-,TRBV4-1,CASSQGRDSIYEQYF